This entry lists 10 T cell receptor beta chains sequenced from one sample in a study of T cell changes during pregnancy in multiple sclerosis (dated by TCRdb to between 2017 and 2020). The library came from the immunoSEQ multiplex PCR assay. This is the immuneACCESS table as TCRdb keeps it, with only in-frame sequences that have V and J called. A part of the clones is gone; compared with another copy, unresolved V genes explain less than half, and the rest is unexplained. Present in this sample are more than 65,000 clones, more than 90% of which were seen just once. The biggest ten clones account for 0.21% of the sample. Sequenced here: CD4+ T cells from peripheral blood mononuclear cells, sampled before pregnancy. Receptor source: a female donor with multiple sclerosis, enrolled in a pregnancy study.

The CDR3 sequence: CASSLGRGRTEAFF. The CDR3 coding sequence is TGTGCCAGCAGTTTAGGACGGGGAAGAACTGAAGCTTTCTTT. The J gene is TRBJ1-1, the V gene TRBV6-5; D is ambiguous. Germline values: CDR1 MNHEY, CDR2 SVGAGI. The CDR3 runs 14 residues. The V end was cut by 4 bases, the J end by 5 bases, with 14 bases between.

This clone turned up a few times. This chain joins TRBV10-3 and TRBJ1-3; D remains unclear. Germline CDR1 ENHRY, CDR2 SYGVKD. Trimming took off 6 bases at V and 0 bases at J, with 15 bases between the two ends. This CDR3 comprises 16 residues. Written as DNA, the CDR3 is TGTGCCATCAGCCTTGAGTTTGGTATCTCTGGAAACACCATATATTTT. This encodes CAISLEFGISGNTIYF.

This chain links TRBV4-2 with TRBJ1-1; D unresolved. CDR3 length: 13 amino acids. Germline V lookup: CDR1 LGHNA, CDR2 YNFKEQ. The V end lost 5 bases, the J end lost 0 bases, and 7 bases lay between the germline ends. The CDR3 nucleotides read TGTGCCAGCAGCGTGGGCATGAACACTGAAGCTTTCTTT. This sequence encodes CASSVGMNTEAFF.

The rearrangement joins TRBV4-2 to TRBJ2-5; 9 nucleotides agree with TRBD2. CDR1 is LGHNA, CDR2 YNFKEQ, per germline. The CDR3 length is 16 residues. J gave up 1 base and V 0 bases, and 3 bases lay outside the gene matches. CDR3 sequence: CASSQEGGGVQETQYF. For the CDR3, the DNA is TGTGCCAGCAGCCAAGAGGGCGGGGGGGTCCAAGAGACCCAGTACTTC.

The genes are TRBV28 and TRBJ2-7, with no clear D. This CDR3 is built from 13 residues. Germline CDR1 and CDR2: MDHEN and SYDVKM. V dropped 2 bases and J dropped 3 bases, with 8 bases sitting between them. For the CDR3, the DNA is TGTGCCAGCAGTTTAGAGGTTATCTACGAGCAGTACTTC. It is translated as CASSLEVIYEQYF.

DNA of the CDR3: TGTGCCAGCAGTTTAGAGAGTATCCACGAGCAGTACTTC. Protein: CASSLESIHEQYF. V usage is TRBV2 and J usage is TRBJ2-7, with D unresolved. The V end lost 5 bases, the J end lost 5 bases, and 13 bases lay between the germline ends. Germline V lookup: CDR1 SNHLY, CDR2 FYNNEI. The CDR3 is 13 amino acids.

V usage is TRBV20-1 and J usage is TRBJ2-3; TRBD2 aligns across 7 bases. Germline values: CDR1 DFQATT, CDR2 SNEGSKA (reference sequence). The ends lost 7 bases at V and 5 bases at J; junction bases unmatched: 3. The CDR3 covers 11 residues. The CDR3 loop reads CSVKRGDTQYF. CDR3 nucleotide sequence: TGCAGTGTCAAGCGGGGAGATACGCAGTATTTT.

The chain uses TRBV7-2 and TRBJ2-5, with D possibly being TRBD2 (6 bases). This CDR3 spans 14 amino acids. V was trimmed by 0 bases and J by 5 bases, leaving 10 bases between them. CDR1 SGHTA and CDR2 FQGNSA come from the germline V gene. The CDR3 DNA sequence: TGTGCCAGCAGCTTAGCGGCTGCGGGGGAGACCCAGTACTTC. Amino acid sequence: CASSLAAAGETQYF.

The chain uses TRBV19 and TRBJ1-3; tentatively, D is TRBD1 (6 bases). Germline assignment: CDR1 LNHDA and CDR2 SQIVND (reference sequence). Trimming shortened V by 7 bases and J by 2 bases, and 6 bases separated the two germline ends. The CDR3 contains 12 residues. The DNA for the CDR3 is TGTGCCAGTACAGGGGCTGGAAACACCATATATTTT. Residues: CASTGAGNTIYF.

The chain is built from TRBV6-4 and TRBJ1-4; 8 nucleotides line up with TRBD1. The germline gives CDR1 MRHNA, CDR2 SNTAGT. The CDR3 is made up of 14 amino acids. Losses at the gene ends were 6 bases for V and 7 bases for J; bases not matched to a gene: 7. As DNA, the CDR3 is TGTGCCAGCAGCGAGGACAGGGAGAGTGAAAAACTGTTTTTT. Translation: CASSEDRESEKLFF.